Following are 2 T cell receptor beta chains from one sample sequenced in a study of T cell changes during pregnancy in multiple sclerosis. Clones were read by immunoSEQ multiplex PCR, and TCRdb kept only the in-frame ones, dropping some. The data contain tens of thousands of clones, roughly 94% of them singletons. The sequences come from CD8+ T cells from peripheral blood mononuclear cells, collected after pregnancy. Receptors were obtained from a female donor with multiple sclerosis, enrolled in a pregnancy study.

V and J are TRBV27 and TRBJ1-1; D call uncertain. CDR1 and CDR2 from the germline V gene are MNHEY and SMNVEV (reference sequence). This CDR3 has 14 residues. V lost 3 bases to trimming and J lost 3 bases, with 11 bases between them. The CDR3 sequence: CASSFRREYTEAFF. DNA of the CDR3: TGTGCCAGCAGTTTTAGGAGGGAGTACACTGAAGCTTTCTTT.

V is TRBV5-6 and J is TRBJ1-6, with D maybe TRBD1 (6 bases). Germline loops: CDR1 SGHDT, CDR2 YYEEEE. This CDR3 spans 16 amino acids. Trimming took 4 bases from V and 7 from J, leaving 18 bases between them. This CDR3 is CASSGSRRGRNSPLHF. DNA of the CDR3: TGTGCCAGCAGCGGCTCGCGCAGGGGTAGAAATTCACCCCTCCACTTT.